This T cell receptor beta chain was sequenced for a study of CD8+ T cells in alopecia areata. Reverse transcription of extracted RNA yielded cDNA, which provided the sequencing template. The protocol was immunoSEQ multiplex PCR, while the TCRdb copy is restricted to in-frame clones and leaves out a portion. Here the sample spans about 150,000 clones, roughly 50% being singletons. Findings of the study overall: Normal scalp showed lower clonality than lesional scalp, especially alopecia totalis/universalis.

Turning to this clone: The antigen is undetermined.

CDR3 length: 14 residues. The junction had 9 bases not matched to a gene; V was cut back by 4 bases and J by 6 bases. Germline CDR1 MNHNS, CDR2 SASEGT. The J gene is TRBJ2-7, the V gene TRBV6-1, with 7 bases lining up with TRBD1. The sample was CD4+ T cells sorted from blood. This clonotype was obtained from a human donor in good health. CDR3 amino acids: CASSGRDSQGEQYF. DNA of the CDR3: TGTGCCAGCAGTGGCCGGGACAGTCAAGGCGAGCAGTACTTC.